This TCR beta chain is drawn from a study of blood T cells in healthy people across ages. Primed by a sample-barcoded 5' primer and a J-beta primer mix, a second PCR proceeded for 7 to 11 cycles. TCRdb ran MiXCR on the 5' RACE reads and lists one entry per CDR3 protein. Of more than 800,000 distinct CDR3 sequences in the sample, under 35% were seen once. The CDR3 has 14 amino acids. Between the trimmed V and J ends, which lost 2 bases and 0 bases, there was a span of 7 bases. The germline V gene has CDR1 ENHRY and CDR2 SYGVKD. This TCR came from an elderly woman in good health. V is TRBV10-3 and J is TRBJ1-1; D perhaps matches TRBD1 (5 bases). The specimen sequenced was blood. The CDR3 loop reads CAISETGVNTEAFF. CDR3 nucleotides: TGTGCCATCAGTGAGACAGGCGTGAACACTGAAGCTTTCTTT.